The clone carrying this TCR beta chain appeared many times. Its cognate antigen is unknown. Trimming cost V 5 bases and J 5 bases; bases outside gene matches: 14. Germline CDR1 MNHEY, CDR2 SMNVEV (reference sequence). The CDR3 sequence is 16 residues long. This record belongs to a study of T cells in Graves' hyperthyroidism and ophthalmopathy. Overall study findings and caveats: The model foresaw ophthalmopathy a median roughly 6.3 months prior to onset.

A lack of ophthalmopathy progression within 18 months defined stable Graves' hyperthyroidism. Every diagnosis used clinical symptoms, serum thyroxine and TRAb, thyroid ultrasound and orbital computed tomography. RNA transcripts served as the template for amplifying TCR beta CDR3 regions. Initially, a first-round RT-PCR of the TCR CDR3 employed the HTBI primer set. TCRdb reprocessed the multiplex PCR reads via MiXCR and lists one record per CDR3 protein. This table holds approximately 49,000 distinct CDR3 sequences, 45% to 65% found once. This TCR came from a man aged 18 to 35 with Graves' hyperthyroidism. The chain combines TRBV27 with TRBJ2-7, with TRBD2 matching over 8 bases. The specimen was peripheral blood or thyroid tissue (not recorded which). CDR3 bases: TGTGCCAGCAGTCCATCATTGGCAGCGGGAGTAAACGAGCAGTACTTC. Translation: CASSPSLAAGVNEQYF.